The TCR beta chain described here comes from a study of shared clonotypes between healthy human individuals. Naive CD8 cells were CD45RO-negative, positively selected for CCR7, excluding terminally differentiated effector memory CD45RA+ cells. Sequenced by immunoSEQ multiplex PCR; TCRdb stores in-frame clones only, minus some. The table records about 800,000 clones, 90% to 97% of them present only once. The sequenced sample consisted of naive CD8+ T cells sorted from blood. The sequence derives from a man under 40 in good health.

CDR3 sequence reads: CASSENIWGIQETQYF. Written as DNA, the CDR3 is TGTGCCAGCAGCGAAAATATTTGGGGGATCCAAGAGACCCAGTACTTC. This chain uses TRBV2 with TRBJ2-5; D may match TRBD1 or TRBD2 (5 bases each). Per the germline V gene, CDR1 is SNHLY and CDR2 is FYNNEI. The length of the CDR3 is 16 residues. V was trimmed by 6 bases and J by 1 base, leaving 18 bases between them.